This T cell receptor beta chain was recovered during a study of low-dose radiotherapy and immunotherapy resistance in tumors. The overall study: Cohort 1 patients were irradiated with 0.5 Gy fractions every 2 weeks to 6.5 Gy total.

This clonotype was detected many times. Sample time point: after trial treatment. The treatment was: LDRT plus nivolumab, ipilimumab, low-dose cyclophosphamide and aspirin (RACIN trial). Trimming took 6 bases from V and 6 from J; bases not matched to a gene: 6. This CDR3 region has 15 residues. Germline V gene lookup returns CDR1 SGHRS and CDR2 YFSETQ. Covering alpha and beta chains, TRAV- and TRBV-specific primers were used for the first-strand cDNA. The authors ran around 19 PCR cycles to amplify TCRs with a constant-region primer and V-primer adapter. One entry per CDR3 protein, called by TCRdb with MiXCR from the reads. Of under 90,000 distinct CDR3 sequences listed, 15% to 20% are singletons.

The source was PBMCs, collected after low-dose radiotherapy plus immunotherapy. The TCR sequence derives from a male donor with prostate cancer. V is TRBV5-1 and J is TRBJ2-2; 12 bases are shared with TRBD2. CDR3 bases: TGCGCCAGCATCCTGACTAGCGGGAGTCCCGGGGAGCTGTTTTTT. Protein sequence: CASILTSGSPGELFF.